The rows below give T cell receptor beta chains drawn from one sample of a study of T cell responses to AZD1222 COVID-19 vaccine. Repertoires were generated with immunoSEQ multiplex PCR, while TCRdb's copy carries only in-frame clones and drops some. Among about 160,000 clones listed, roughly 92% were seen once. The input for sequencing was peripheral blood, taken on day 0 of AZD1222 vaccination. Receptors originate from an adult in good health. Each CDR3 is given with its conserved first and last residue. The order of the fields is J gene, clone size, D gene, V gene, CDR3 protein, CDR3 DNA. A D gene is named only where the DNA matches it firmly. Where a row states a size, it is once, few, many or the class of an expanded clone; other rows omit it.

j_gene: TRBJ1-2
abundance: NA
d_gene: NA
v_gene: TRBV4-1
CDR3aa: CASSQVGDVTYGYTF
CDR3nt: TGCGCCAGCAGCCAAGTGGGCGACGTGACCTATGGCTACACCTTC

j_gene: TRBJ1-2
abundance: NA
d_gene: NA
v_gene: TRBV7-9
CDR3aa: CASSLDLGDGYTF
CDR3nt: TGTGCCAGCAGCTTAGATCTTGGGGACGGCTACACCTTC

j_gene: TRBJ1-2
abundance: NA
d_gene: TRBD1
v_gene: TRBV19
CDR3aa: CASSRGGFNYGYTF
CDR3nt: TGTGCCAGTAGTCGAGGGGGCTTTAACTATGGCTACACCTTC

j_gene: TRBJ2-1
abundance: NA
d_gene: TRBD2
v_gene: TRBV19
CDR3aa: CASKPTSGSRGNEQFF
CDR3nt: TGTGCCAGTAAGCCGACTAGCGGGAGCCGGGGGAATGAGCAGTTCTTC

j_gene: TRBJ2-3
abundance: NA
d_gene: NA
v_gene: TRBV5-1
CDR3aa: CASSLESLGTQYF
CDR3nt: TGCGCCAGCAGCTTAGAGAGCCTGGGTACGCAGTATTTT

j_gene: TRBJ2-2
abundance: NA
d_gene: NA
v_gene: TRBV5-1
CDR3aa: CASSSRAEVTITGELFF
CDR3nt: TGCGCCAGCAGCTCGAGGGCGGAGGTTACGATCACCGGGGAGCTGTTTTTT

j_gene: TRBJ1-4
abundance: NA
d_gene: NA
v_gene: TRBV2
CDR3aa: CASSPSGGDNEKLFF
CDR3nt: TGTGCCAGCAGCCCAAGCGGGGGGGATAATGAAAAACTGTTTTTT

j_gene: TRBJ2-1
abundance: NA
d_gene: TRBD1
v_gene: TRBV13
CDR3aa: CASSTRTGGNEQFF
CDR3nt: TGTGCCAGCAGCACCCGGACAGGGGGCAATGAGCAGTTCTTC

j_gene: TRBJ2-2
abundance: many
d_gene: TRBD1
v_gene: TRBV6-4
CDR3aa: CASSPTGASTGELFF
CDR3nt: TGTGCCAGCAGTCCCACAGGGGCGAGCACCGGGGAGCTGTTTTTT

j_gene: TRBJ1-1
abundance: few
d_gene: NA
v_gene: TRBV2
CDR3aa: CASSPGQMNTEAFF
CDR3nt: TGTGCCAGCAGTCCCGGACAGATGAACACTGAAGCTTTCTTT

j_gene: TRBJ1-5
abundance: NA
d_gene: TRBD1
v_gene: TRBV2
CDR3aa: CASTGQGPQPQHF
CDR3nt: TGTGCCAGCACGGGACAGGGGCCCCAGCCCCAGCATTTT

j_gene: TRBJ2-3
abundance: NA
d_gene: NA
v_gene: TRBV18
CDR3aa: CASSVSNTDTQYF
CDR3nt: TGTGCCAGCTCAGTGTCTAACACAGATACGCAGTATTTT

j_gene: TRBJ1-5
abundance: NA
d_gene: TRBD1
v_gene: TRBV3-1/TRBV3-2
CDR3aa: CASSQGTGDLPQHF
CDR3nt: TGTGCCAGCAGCCAAGGGACAGGAGACTTACCCCAGCATTTT

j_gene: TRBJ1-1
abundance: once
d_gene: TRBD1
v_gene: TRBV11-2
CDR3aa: CASRAPGQMNTEAFF
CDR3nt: TGTGCCAGCAGGGCACCGGGACAGATGAACACTGAAGCTTTCTTT

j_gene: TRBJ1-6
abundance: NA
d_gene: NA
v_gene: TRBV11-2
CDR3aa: CASSLGHPLDTYNSPLHF
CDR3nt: TGTGCCAGCAGCTTAGGCCACCCCCTGGACACTTATAATTCACCCCTCCACTTT

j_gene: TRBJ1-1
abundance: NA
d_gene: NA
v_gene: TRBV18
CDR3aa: CASSLTENTEAFF
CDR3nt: TGTGCCAGCTCATTGACAGAGAACACTGAAGCTTTCTTT

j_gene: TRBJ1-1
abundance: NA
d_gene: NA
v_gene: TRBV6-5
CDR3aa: CASSHRGTEAFF
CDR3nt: TGTGCCAGCAGCCACCGTGGCACTGAAGCTTTCTTT

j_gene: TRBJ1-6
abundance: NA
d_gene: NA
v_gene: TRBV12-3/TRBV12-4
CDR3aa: CASSLGEVSPLHF
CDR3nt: TGTGCCAGCAGTTTAGGTGAGGTTTCACCCCTCCACTTT

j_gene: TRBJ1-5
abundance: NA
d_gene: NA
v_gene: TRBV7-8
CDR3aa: CASSLLPRDQPQHF
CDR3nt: TGTGCCAGCAGCTTACTCCCGCGGGATCAGCCCCAGCATTTT

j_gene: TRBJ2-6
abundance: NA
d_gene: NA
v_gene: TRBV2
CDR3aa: CASRPWPNSGANVLTF
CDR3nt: TGTGCCAGCCGTCCCTGGCCCAACTCTGGGGCCAACGTCCTGACTTTC

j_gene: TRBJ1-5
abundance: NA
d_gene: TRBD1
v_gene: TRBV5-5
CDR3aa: CASSFIPGQGNQPQHF
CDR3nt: TGTGCCAGCAGCTTTATCCCCGGACAGGGGAATCAGCCCCAGCATTTT

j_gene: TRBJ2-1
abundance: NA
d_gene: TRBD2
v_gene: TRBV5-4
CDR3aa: CASRTSGDEQFF
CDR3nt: TGTGCCAGTAGGACTAGCGGCGATGAGCAGTTCTTC

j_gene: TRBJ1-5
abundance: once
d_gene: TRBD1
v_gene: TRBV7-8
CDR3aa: CASSSWTGPGEPQHF
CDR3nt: TGTGCCAGCAGCTCCTGGACAGGTCCGGGGGAGCCCCAGCATTTT

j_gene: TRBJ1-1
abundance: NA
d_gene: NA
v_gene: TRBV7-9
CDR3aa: CASSISGDTEAFF
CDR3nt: TGTGCCAGCAGCATAAGTGGGGACACTGAAGCTTTCTTT

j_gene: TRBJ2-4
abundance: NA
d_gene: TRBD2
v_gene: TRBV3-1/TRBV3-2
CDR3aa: CASSLPGEGKNIQYF
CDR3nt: TGTGCCAGCAGCCTCCCGGGGGAGGGCAAAAACATTCAGTACTTC

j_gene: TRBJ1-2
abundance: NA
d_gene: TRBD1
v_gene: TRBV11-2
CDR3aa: CASSATGFQGYTF
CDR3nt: TGTGCCAGCAGCGCGACAGGGTTTCAAGGCTACACCTTC

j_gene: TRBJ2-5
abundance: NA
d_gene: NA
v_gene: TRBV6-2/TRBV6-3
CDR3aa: CASSYLETQYF
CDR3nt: TGTGCCAGCAGTTACTTGGAGACCCAGTACTTC

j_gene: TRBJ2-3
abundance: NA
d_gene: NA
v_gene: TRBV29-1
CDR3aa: CSVEVFGGLAGTDTQYF
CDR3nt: TGCAGCGTCGAGGTGTTTGGGGGGCTAGCAGGGACAGATACGCAGTATTTT

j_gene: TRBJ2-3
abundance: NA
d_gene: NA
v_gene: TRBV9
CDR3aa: CASSVGAIITDTQYF
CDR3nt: TGTGCCAGCAGCGTGGGGGCTATAATCACAGATACGCAGTATTTT

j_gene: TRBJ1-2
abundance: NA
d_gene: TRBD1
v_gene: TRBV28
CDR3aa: CASSGGQGLYGYTF
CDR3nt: TGTGCCAGCAGTGGGGGACAGGGATTGTATGGCTACACCTTC

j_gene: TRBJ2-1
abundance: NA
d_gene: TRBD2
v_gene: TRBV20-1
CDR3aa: CSASSRGGVFNEQFF
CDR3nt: TGCAGTGCTAGTTCCCGCGGGGGGGTCTTCAATGAGCAGTTCTTC

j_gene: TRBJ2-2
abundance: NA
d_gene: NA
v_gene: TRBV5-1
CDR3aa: CASSLSGNTGELFF
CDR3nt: TGCGCCAGCAGCTTGAGTGGGAACACCGGGGAGCTGTTTTTT

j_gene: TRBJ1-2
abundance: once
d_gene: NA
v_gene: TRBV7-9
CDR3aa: CASSLVQGGYTF
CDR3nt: TGTGCCAGCAGCTTAGTACAGGGCGGCTACACCTTC

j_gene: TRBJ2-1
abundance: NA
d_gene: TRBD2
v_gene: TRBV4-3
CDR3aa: CASSQDPPRISGTHEQFF
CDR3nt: TGCGCCAGCAGCCAAGATCCGCCGAGGATTAGCGGGACGCATGAGCAGTTCTTC

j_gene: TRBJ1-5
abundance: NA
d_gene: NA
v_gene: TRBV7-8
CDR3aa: CASSLDGGHQPQHF
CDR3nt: TGTGCCAGCAGCTTAGATGGGGGGCATCAGCCCCAGCATTTT

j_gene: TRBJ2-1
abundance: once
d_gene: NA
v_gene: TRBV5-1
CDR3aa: CASAPLTSENEQFF
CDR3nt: TGCGCCAGCGCACCCCTGACGAGCGAAAATGAGCAGTTCTTC

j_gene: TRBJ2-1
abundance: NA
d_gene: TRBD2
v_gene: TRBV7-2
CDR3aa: CASSSSGGSYNEQFF
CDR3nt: TGTGCCAGCAGCTCAAGCGGGGGCTCCTACAATGAGCAGTTCTTC

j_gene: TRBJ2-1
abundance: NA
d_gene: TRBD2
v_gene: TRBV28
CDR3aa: CASSASRAGGRGEQFF
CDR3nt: TGTGCCAGCAGTGCCTCACGGGCGGGGGGGCGAGGTGAGCAGTTCTTC

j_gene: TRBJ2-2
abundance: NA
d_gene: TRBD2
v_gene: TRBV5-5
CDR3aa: CASSVGLADTGELFF
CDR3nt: TGTGCCAGCAGCGTGGGACTAGCGGACACCGGGGAGCTGTTTTTT

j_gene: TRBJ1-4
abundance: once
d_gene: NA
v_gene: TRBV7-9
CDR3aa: CASSSIKSAGRWKLFF
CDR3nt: TGTGCCAGCAGCTCGATTAAATCCGCCGGGAGGTGGAAACTGTTTTTT

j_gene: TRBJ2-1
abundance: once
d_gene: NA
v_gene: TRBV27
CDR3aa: CASSLLRGGGGEQFF
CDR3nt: TGTGCCAGCAGTTTATTACGGGGAGGGGGAGGTGAGCAGTTCTTC

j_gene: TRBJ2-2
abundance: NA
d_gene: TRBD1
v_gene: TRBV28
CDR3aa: CASIGTGGGGELFF
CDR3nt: TGTGCCAGCATAGGAACAGGGGGCGGCGGGGAGCTGTTTTTT

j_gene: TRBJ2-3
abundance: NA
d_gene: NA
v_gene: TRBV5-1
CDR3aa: CASSLDVGDTQYF
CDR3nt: TGCGCCAGCAGCTTGGACGTGGGGGATACGCAGTATTTT

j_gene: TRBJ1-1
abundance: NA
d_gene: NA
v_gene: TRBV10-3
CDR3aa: CAIRWTVNTEAFF
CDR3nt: TGTGCCATCAGGTGGACAGTGAACACTGAAGCTTTCTTT

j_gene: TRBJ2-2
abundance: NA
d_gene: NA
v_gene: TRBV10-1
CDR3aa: CASSGQYTGELFF
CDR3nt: TGCGCCAGCAGTGGACAGTACACCGGGGAGCTGTTTTTT

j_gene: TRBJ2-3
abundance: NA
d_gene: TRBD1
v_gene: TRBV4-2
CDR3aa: CASSQTMTGGMDTQYF
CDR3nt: TGTGCCAGCAGCCAAACTATGACAGGGGGCATGGATACGCAGTATTTT

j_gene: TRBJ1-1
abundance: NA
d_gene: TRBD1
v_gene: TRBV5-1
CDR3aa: CASSLVAGGYTEAFF
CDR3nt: TGCGCCAGCAGCTTGGTTGCAGGGGGTTACACTGAAGCTTTCTTT

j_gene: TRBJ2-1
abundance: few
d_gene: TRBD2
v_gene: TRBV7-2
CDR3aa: CASSLVAGGTYNEQFF
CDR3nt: TGTGCCAGCAGCTTAGTAGCGGGAGGGACCTACAATGAGCAGTTCTTC

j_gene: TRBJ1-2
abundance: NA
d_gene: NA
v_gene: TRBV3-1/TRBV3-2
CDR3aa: CASSQDSTAGGYTF
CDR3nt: TGTGCCAGCAGCCAAGATAGTACAGCCGGAGGCTACACCTTC

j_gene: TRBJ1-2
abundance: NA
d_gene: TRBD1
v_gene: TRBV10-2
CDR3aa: CASSDRQGFYGYTF
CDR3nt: TGCGCCAGCAGCGACCGACAGGGCTTCTATGGCTACACCTTC

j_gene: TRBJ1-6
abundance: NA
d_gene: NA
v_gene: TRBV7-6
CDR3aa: CASSLEAANSPLHF
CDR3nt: TGTGCCAGCAGCTTAGAAGCAGCAAATTCACCCCTCCACTTT

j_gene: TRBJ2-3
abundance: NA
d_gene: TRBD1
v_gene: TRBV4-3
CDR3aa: CASSTGTGAGDTQYF
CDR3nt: TGCGCCAGCTCAACCGGGACAGGGGCGGGAGATACGCAGTATTTT

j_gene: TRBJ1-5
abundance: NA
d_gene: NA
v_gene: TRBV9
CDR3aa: CASSVMGQPQHF
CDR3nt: TGTGCCAGCAGCGTTATGGGACAGCCCCAGCATTTT

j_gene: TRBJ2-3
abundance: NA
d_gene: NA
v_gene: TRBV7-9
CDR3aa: CASSFQGDTQYF
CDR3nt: TGTGCCAGCAGCTTTCAAGGAGATACGCAGTATTTT

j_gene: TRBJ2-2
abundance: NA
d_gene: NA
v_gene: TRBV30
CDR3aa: CAWSVSGAGELFF
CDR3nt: TGTGCCTGGAGTGTATCGGGGGCCGGGGAGCTGTTTTTT

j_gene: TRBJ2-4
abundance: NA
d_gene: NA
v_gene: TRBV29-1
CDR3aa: CSVELLAKNIQYF
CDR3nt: TGCAGCGTTGAACTACTAGCCAAAAACATTCAGTACTTC

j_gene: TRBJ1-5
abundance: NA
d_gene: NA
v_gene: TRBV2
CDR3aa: CASSDRVNQPQHF
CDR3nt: TGTGCCAGCAGTGACAGGGTCAATCAGCCCCAGCATTTT

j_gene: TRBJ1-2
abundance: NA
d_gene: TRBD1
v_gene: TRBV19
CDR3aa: CASSMRFRGTGDGYTF
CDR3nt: TGTGCCAGTAGTATGCGGTTTAGGGGGACAGGGGATGGCTACACCTTC

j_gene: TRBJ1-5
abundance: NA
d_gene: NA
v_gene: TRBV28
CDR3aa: CASSYRLRDQPQHF
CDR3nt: TGTGCCAGCAGTTATCGGTTGAGGGATCAGCCCCAGCATTTT